Listed below are T cell receptor beta chains from one sample, sequenced in a study of regulatory T cells in long-lasting Graves disease. A single record per CDR3 protein comes from TCRdb applying MiXCR to the multiplex PCR reads. The top ten hold about 12% of the sample, which has some 600,000 distinct CDR3 sequences, roughly 16% seen once. These same data were also listed under a study on T cells in Graves' hyperthyroidism and ophthalmopathy.

Here the sequenced sample was peripheral blood mononuclear cells (PBMCs), taken at new diagnosis, from a patient treated with antithyroid drugs. The receptors were gathered from a man aged 18 to 35 with Graves disease. The CDR3 runs from the conserved cysteine through the conserved F or W. Each record gives: V gene, clone size, D gene, J gene, CDR3 protein, CDR3 DNA. D genes are given only for firm matches. Not all rows give a size; the values are once, few, many and, for expanded clones, a class.

v_gene: TRBV12-3/TRBV12-4
abundance: -
d_gene: TRBD2
j_gene: TRBJ2-3
CDR3aa: CASSPGGVEDTQYF
CDR3nt: TGTGCCAGCAGCCCCGGGGGGGTGGAAGATACGCAGTATTTT

v_gene: TRBV7-3
abundance: few
d_gene: -
j_gene: TRBJ2-3
CDR3aa: CASSSRAGADTQYF
CDR3nt: TGTGCCAGCAGCTCTCGTGCGGGCGCAGATACGCAGTATTTT

v_gene: TRBV10-3
abundance: few
d_gene: TRBD1
j_gene: TRBJ2-7
CDR3aa: CAIADRSREQYF
CDR3nt: TGTGCCATCGCGGACAGGTCACGCGAGCAGTACTTC

v_gene: TRBV30
abundance: many
d_gene: -
j_gene: TRBJ1-5
CDR3aa: CAWSEESNQPQHF
CDR3nt: TGTGCCTGGAGTGAGGAAAGCAATCAGCCCCAGCATTTT

v_gene: TRBV18
abundance: few
d_gene: TRBD2
j_gene: TRBJ2-5
CDR3aa: CASSPPWVAGAKETQYF
CDR3nt: TGTGCCAGCTCACCACCTTGGGTAGCGGGAGCCAAAGAGACCCAGTACTTC

v_gene: TRBV27
abundance: -
d_gene: -
j_gene: TRBJ2-7
CDR3aa: CASSLYGVTTTTNSYEQYF
CDR3nt: TGTGCCAGCAGTTTATATGGTGTCACGACAACAACGAACTCCTACGAGCAGTACTTC

v_gene: TRBV19
abundance: -
d_gene: -
j_gene: TRBJ1-5
CDR3aa: CASSIGRSNQPQHF
CDR3nt: TGTGCCAGTAGTATCGGCAGGAGCAATCAGCCCCAGCATTTT

v_gene: TRBV14
abundance: many
d_gene: -
j_gene: TRBJ2-5
CDR3aa: CASSHAETQYF
CDR3nt: TGTGCCAGCAGCCACGCCGAGACCCAGTACTTC

v_gene: TRBV2
abundance: few
d_gene: TRBD2
j_gene: TRBJ2-1
CDR3aa: CARVDREGTSGRSVFF
CDR3nt: TGTGCCAGGGTGGACAGGGAGGGGACTAGCGGGCGATCGGTGTTCTTC

v_gene: TRBV3-1
abundance: few
d_gene: -
j_gene: TRBJ1-2
CDR3aa: CASSQPDANYGYTF
CDR3nt: TGTGCCAGCAGCCAACCAGACGCTAACTATGGCTACACCTTC

v_gene: TRBV6-2/TRBV6-3
abundance: many
d_gene: TRBD2
j_gene: TRBJ2-7
CDR3aa: CASSSTSGIYEQYF
CDR3nt: TGTGCCAGCAGTTCGACTAGCGGAATTTACGAGCAGTACTTC

v_gene: TRBV3-1
abundance: few
d_gene: TRBD1
j_gene: TRBJ2-3
CDR3aa: CASSPFGTGTGDTQYF
CDR3nt: TGTGCCAGCAGCCCCTTCGGGACAGGGACCGGGGATACGCAGTATTTT

v_gene: TRBV12-3/TRBV12-4
abundance: many
d_gene: TRBD2
j_gene: TRBJ2-1
CDR3aa: CASAGEAGEQFF
CDR3nt: TGTGCCAGCGCGGGAGAGGCAGGTGAGCAGTTCTTC

v_gene: TRBV29-1
abundance: few
d_gene: -
j_gene: TRBJ1-4
CDR3aa: CSVQRGNNEKLFF
CDR3nt: TGCAGCGTTCAAAGGGGAAACAATGAAAAACTGTTTTTT

v_gene: TRBV28
abundance: many
d_gene: -
j_gene: TRBJ2-3
CDR3aa: CASSPLGGTDTQYF
CDR3nt: TGTGCCAGCAGCCCTCTTGGGGGGACAGATACGCAGTATTTT

v_gene: TRBV7-9
abundance: many
d_gene: TRBD2
j_gene: TRBJ2-3
CDR3aa: CASSPPAGVSTDTQYF
CDR3nt: TGTGCCAGCAGCCCGCCAGCGGGAGTTAGCACAGATACGCAGTATTTT

v_gene: TRBV6-2/TRBV6-3
abundance: few
d_gene: -
j_gene: TRBJ1-2
CDR3aa: CASSYSRGAGGYTF
CDR3nt: TGTGCCAGCAGTTACTCGAGGGGAGCGGGTGGCTACACCTTC

v_gene: TRBV6-2/TRBV6-3
abundance: many
d_gene: -
j_gene: TRBJ2-4
CDR3aa: CASSSRTAGNIQYF
CDR3nt: TGTGCCAGCAGTTCCAGGACAGCGGGAAACATTCAGTACTTC

v_gene: TRBV6-8
abundance: -
d_gene: TRBD1
j_gene: TRBJ1-2
CDR3aa: CASNYAGTGVGYTF
CDR3nt: TGTGCCAGCAACTATGCCGGGACAGGAGTCGGCTACACCTTC

v_gene: TRBV3-1
abundance: many
d_gene: -
j_gene: TRBJ2-1
CDR3aa: CASSHAPVRNRGQFF
CDR3nt: TGTGCCAGCAGCCATGCGCCCGTACGGAATAGGGGGCAGTTCTTC

v_gene: TRBV12-3/TRBV12-4
abundance: few
d_gene: TRBD1
j_gene: TRBJ1-4
CDR3aa: CASSDGQGEKLFF
CDR3nt: TGTGCCAGCAGTGATGGACAGGGGGAAAAACTGTTTTTT

v_gene: TRBV7-3
abundance: many
d_gene: TRBD2
j_gene: TRBJ2-1
CDR3aa: CASSLPIRGGSSYNEQFF
CDR3nt: TGTGCCAGCAGCTTACCGATCCGTGGCGGGAGCTCCTACAATGAGCAGTTCTTC

v_gene: TRBV29-1
abundance: few
d_gene: -
j_gene: TRBJ2-3
CDR3aa: CSVGARERDTQYF
CDR3nt: TGCAGCGTTGGGGCAAGGGAACGTGATACGCAGTATTTT

v_gene: TRBV5-1
abundance: -
d_gene: TRBD2
j_gene: TRBJ2-7
CDR3aa: CASSVYGRDYEQYF
CDR3nt: TGTGCCAGCAGCGTATACGGGAGGGACTACGAGCAGTACTTC

v_gene: TRBV6-1
abundance: few
d_gene: TRBD1
j_gene: TRBJ2-1
CDR3aa: CASSSEDRVGNEQFF
CDR3nt: TGTGCCAGCAGCTCTGAAGACAGGGTTGGGAATGAGCAGTTCTTC

v_gene: TRBV28
abundance: many
d_gene: -
j_gene: TRBJ2-7
CDR3aa: CASSSVTGYQYF
CDR3nt: TGTGCCAGCAGCTCGGTTACAGGGTATCAGTACTTC

v_gene: TRBV24-1
abundance: many
d_gene: TRBD1
j_gene: TRBJ1-5
CDR3aa: CATSGGTGKQPQHF
CDR3nt: TGTGCCACCAGTGGCGGGACAGGGAAACAGCCCCAGCATTTT

v_gene: TRBV4-1
abundance: -
d_gene: -
j_gene: TRBJ2-1
CDR3aa: CASSHGRLHEQFF
CDR3nt: TGCGCCAGCAGCCACGGACGCCTGCATGAGCAGTTCTTC

v_gene: TRBV2
abundance: many
d_gene: -
j_gene: TRBJ2-1
CDR3aa: CASSSSEDSSYNEQFF
CDR3nt: TGTGCCAGCAGTAGTTCTGAGGACAGCTCCTACAATGAGCAGTTCTTC

v_gene: TRBV24-1
abundance: few
d_gene: -
j_gene: TRBJ1-1
CDR3aa: CATSGAPGGPSTEAFF
CDR3nt: TGTGCCACCAGTGGGGCCCCGGGGGGCCCTAGCACTGAAGCTTTCTTT

v_gene: TRBV12-3/TRBV12-4
abundance: many
d_gene: TRBD2
j_gene: TRBJ2-1
CDR3aa: CASSHRLAGYNEQFF
CDR3nt: TGTGCCAGCAGTCACCGACTAGCGGGATACAATGAGCAGTTCTTC

v_gene: TRBV29-1
abundance: few
d_gene: -
j_gene: TRBJ1-4
CDR3aa: CSAVYRVGEKLFF
CDR3nt: TGCAGCGCTGTATACAGGGTCGGGGAAAAACTGTTTTTT

v_gene: TRBV7-9
abundance: many
d_gene: TRBD1
j_gene: TRBJ2-3
CDR3aa: CASSPDFSGGVDTQYF
CDR3nt: TGTGCCAGCAGCCCAGATTTTTCAGGGGGCGTAGATACGCAGTATTTT

v_gene: TRBV12-3/TRBV12-4
abundance: many
d_gene: TRBD2
j_gene: TRBJ2-1
CDR3aa: CASSFPAGVNSFF
CDR3nt: TGTGCCAGCAGTTTCCCAGCGGGAGTCAATTCGTTCTTC

v_gene: TRBV7-9
abundance: many
d_gene: -
j_gene: TRBJ1-1
CDR3aa: CASSLEAEAFF
CDR3nt: TGTGCCAGCAGCTTAGAGGCTGAAGCTTTCTTT

v_gene: TRBV12-3/TRBV12-4
abundance: many
d_gene: -
j_gene: TRBJ2-1
CDR3aa: CASRGVNEQFF
CDR3nt: TGTGCCAGCAGGGGGGTCAATGAGCAGTTCTTC

v_gene: TRBV3-1
abundance: few
d_gene: TRBD1
j_gene: TRBJ1-5
CDR3aa: CASSQDATGGQPQHF
CDR3nt: TGTGCCAGCAGCCAAGACGCCACAGGGGGTCAGCCCCAGCATTTT

v_gene: TRBV2
abundance: many
d_gene: -
j_gene: TRBJ2-5
CDR3aa: CASGASTKMETQYF
CDR3nt: TGTGCCAGCGGGGCCTCGACCAAGATGGAGACCCAGTACTTC

v_gene: TRBV6-1
abundance: many
d_gene: -
j_gene: TRBJ2-3
CDR3aa: CASSVLFTDTQYF
CDR3nt: TGTGCCAGCAGTGTACTGTTCACAGATACGCAGTATTTT

v_gene: TRBV6-9
abundance: -
d_gene: TRBD1
j_gene: TRBJ1-4
CDR3aa: CASSYGNRGRNEKLFF
CDR3nt: TGTGCCAGCAGTTACGGGAACAGGGGGCGTAATGAAAAACTGTTTTTT

v_gene: TRBV4-1
abundance: -
d_gene: -
j_gene: TRBJ1-3
CDR3aa: CASSQVPSGNTIYF
CDR3nt: TGCGCCAGCAGCCAGGTTCCCTCTGGAAACACCATATATTTT

v_gene: TRBV29-1
abundance: many
d_gene: -
j_gene: TRBJ2-7
CDR3aa: CSVEGKVQGFYSYEQYF
CDR3nt: TGCAGCGTTGAAGGGAAGGTACAGGGATTCTACTCCTACGAGCAGTACTTC

v_gene: TRBV5-1
abundance: few
d_gene: -
j_gene: TRBJ1-2
CDR3aa: CASSFVGTTNYGYTF
CDR3nt: TGCGCCAGCAGCTTCGTAGGGACCACTAACTATGGCTACACCTTC

v_gene: TRBV20-1
abundance: -
d_gene: TRBD1
j_gene: TRBJ1-2
CDR3aa: CSANSGTGVDSARGYTF
CDR3nt: TGCAGTGCGAATTCCGGGACAGGGGTCGATTCGGCGCGTGGCTACACCTTC